The 26 T cell receptor beta chains reported below all come from one sample, sequenced in a study of cytomegalovirus exposure and HLA in healthy donors. The primer mix had 60 Vbeta and 13 Jbeta primers. Measured with immunoSEQ multiplex PCR; TCRdb has only the in-frame clones, and not every one. The sample has a few hundred thousand clones; around 90% are singletons. What was sequenced was PBMCs. Receptors originate from a girl aged 2 to 10 in good health and CMV-seronegative.

The V gene is TRBV27, the J gene TRBJ2-7; TRBD2 aligns across 7 bases. J gave up 5 bases and V 3 bases, and 7 bases lay outside the gene matches. Germline CDR1 and CDR2: MNHEY and SMNVEV (reference sequence). The CDR3 runs 14 residues. CDR3 nucleotides: TGTGCCAGCAGTTTTGCGGGAGTTCCCCACGAGCAGTACTTC. This encodes CASSFAGVPHEQYF.

For the CDR3, the DNA is TGTGCCAGCAGCTTAGAGGGGGGGGCCGGGAACGAGCAGTACTTC. This codes for CASSLEGGAGNEQYF. The chain employs TRBV11-2 and TRBJ2-7; possible D gene TRBD2, 7 bases. CDR3 size: 15 residues. CDR1 SGHAT and CDR2 FQNNGV come from the germline V gene. V lost 0 bases and J 5 bases, leaving 14 bases between the germline ends.

The chain combines TRBV5-6 with TRBJ2-3, with 11 bases that match TRBD2. CDR1 and CDR2 from the germline V gene are SGHDT and YYEEEE. The CDR3 extends over 14 amino acids. The V and J ends lost 4 bases and 9 bases, in that order; junction bases with no gene match: 7. CDR3 protein: CASSRSGLAETQYF. The CDR3 DNA is TGTGCCAGCAGCCGATCGGGACTAGCGGAGACGCAGTATTTT.

The genes are TRBV5-1 and TRBJ2-7; D gene uncertain. Trimming removed 4 bases at V and 4 bases at J, with 9 bases between. Germline CDR1 and CDR2: SGHRS and YFSETQ. The CDR3 consists of 12 residues. In DNA form, the CDR3 reads TGCGCCAGCAGCACTGGTACGTACGAGCAGTACTTC. It specifies CASSTGTYEQYF.

V usage is TRBV11-2 and J usage is TRBJ2-1, with no clear D. Trimming took off 1 base at V and 4 bases at J, with 5 bases between the two ends. This CDR3 is 13 amino acids long. Germline CDR1 SGHAT, CDR2 FQNNGV. DNA of the CDR3: TGTGCCAGCAGCTTAGCCCCTTACAATGAGCAGTTCTTC. This codes for CASSLAPYNEQFF. The full variable domain, with the rest looked up from reference TRBV11-2 and TRBJ2-1, is EAGVAQSPRYKIIEKRQSVAFWCNPISGHATLYWYQQILGQGPKLLIQFQNNGVVDDSQLPKDRFSAERLKGVDSTLKIQPAKLEDSAVYLCASSLAPYNEQFFGPGTRLTVL.

The J gene is TRBJ1-1, the V gene TRBV6-1; TRBD1 is a possible D gene (6 bases). V gave up 6 bases and J gave up 5 bases, with 16 bases separating them. The CDR3 runs 14 residues. CDR1 and CDR2 (germline): MNHNS, SASEGT. CDR3 DNA: TGTGCCAGCAGCGAACTTACAGGGTTAACTGAAGCTTTCTTT. Translation: CASSELTGLTEAFF.

The CDR3 region is CASSPESDEQYF. DNA of the CDR3: TGTGCCAGCAGCCCCGAGAGCGACGAGCAGTACTTC. This rearrangement joins TRBV7-9 to TRBJ2-7; D ambiguous. The germline V gene has CDR1 SEHNR and CDR2 FQNEAQ (reference sequence). The V and J ends lost 5 bases and 5 bases respectively, with 10 bases between them. The CDR3 contains 12 residues.

This chain links TRBV18 with TRBJ2-7; TRBD2 agrees at 8 bases. CDR3 length equals 16 residues. The V gene's germline CDR1 is KGHSH and CDR2 LQKENI. The junction had 13 bases not matched to a gene; V was cut back by 3 bases and J by 6 bases. The CDR3 sequence is CASSPFPVAGGSEQYF. The CDR3 DNA reads TGTGCCAGCTCACCGTTCCCGGTGGCGGGGGGTTCCGAGCAGTACTTC.

The rearrangement joins TRBV19 to TRBJ1-3; TRBD1 is a possible D gene (6 bases). The V gene's germline CDR1 is LNHDA and CDR2 SQIVND (reference sequence). This CDR3 has 15 amino acids. V was cut by 7 bases and J by 4 bases, with 17 bases left in between. The CDR3 spells CASTLLGHRGNTIYF. The CDR3 DNA is TGTGCCAGTACCCTACTGGGACACCGGGGAAACACCATATATTTT.

The chain is built from TRBV6-1 and TRBJ1-5, with 8 bases lining up with TRBD1. Germline assignment: CDR1 MNHNS and CDR2 SASEGT. J lost 0 bases, V lost 2 bases, and 9 bases had no gene match. CDR3 length: 18 amino acids. The CDR3 DNA sequence: TGTGCCAGCAGTGAACAAAGACAGGGGTTACTTAGCAATCAGCCCCAGCATTTT. This encodes CASSEQRQGLLSNQPQHF.

This chain joins TRBV13 and TRBJ1-2; 9 positions match TRBD1. Germline CDR1 PRHDT, CDR2 FYEKMQ (reference sequence). The CDR3 runs to 17 residues. V trimming: 4 bases; J trimming: 0 bases; junction bases outside the gene matches: 9. The CDR3 coding sequence is TGTGCCAGCAGCTACCCCTCGGGACAGGGCTCTAACTATGGCTACACCTTC. Translated: CASSYPSGQGSNYGYTF.

This chain links TRBV5-1 with TRBJ2-5; 14 bases are a match to TRBD2. Germline CDR1 SGHRS, CDR2 YFSETQ. The CDR3 consists of 15 residues. The V segment lost 5 bases and the J segment 2 bases; nucleotides outside the gene matches: 2. The CDR3 DNA reads as TGCGCCAGCAGACGGACTAGCGGGGGGCAAGAGACCCAGTACTTC. Amino acids: CASRRTSGGQETQYF.

The chain recombines TRBV5-4 with TRBJ2-7; 7 bases match TRBD2. The J call may be in error: the DNA end matches TRBJ2-5 better. This CDR3 has 16 residues. In germline, CDR1 is SGHNT, CDR2 YYREEE (reference sequence). For the CDR3, the DNA is TGTGCCAGCAGCTTGGGTTTAGCGGGCCGGGAGGAGACCCAGTACTTC. Protein product: CASSLGLAGREETQYF.

The genes are TRBV7-2 and TRBJ2-7, with 9 bases identical to TRBD2. CDR1 is SGHTA and CDR2 is FQGNSA in the germline V gene. The CDR3 covers 16 residues. J was trimmed by 0 bases and V by 2 bases; bases with no gene match: 5. CDR3 loop: CASSLRSGGSSYEQYF. The DNA of the CDR3 is TGTGCCAGCAGCTTACGAAGCGGGGGGTCCTCCTACGAGCAGTACTTC.

This chain joins TRBV5-8 and TRBJ1-1; a weak D match, TRBD1 (5 bases). This CDR3 has 15 amino acids. Between the trimmed V and J ends, which lost 3 bases and 1 base, there was a span of 13 bases. Germline V CDR1 and CDR2: SGHTS, YDEGEE. The chain's CDR3 is CASSSDRRSNTEAFF. The CDR3, as DNA: TGTGCCAGCAGCTCTGACAGAAGATCGAACACTGAAGCTTTCTTT.

The V call is TRBV6-6, the J call TRBJ2-7; TRBD1 matches 7 bases. Germline V CDR1 and CDR2: MNHNY, SVGAGI (reference sequence). The CDR3 spans 15 residues. The V and J ends lost 1 base and 3 bases, in that order; junction bases with no gene match: 6. The CDR3, as DNA: TGTGCCAGCAGTTACTACCGGGACAGTCTCTACGAGCAGTACTTC. Protein product: CASSYYRDSLYEQYF.

The chain has TRBV4-1 and TRBJ2-1; 9 bases align to TRBD1. The CDR3 has 21 residues. V lost 1 base and J lost 3; bases outside the gene matches: 19. In germline, CDR1 is MGHRA, CDR2 YSYEKL. The CDR3, as DNA: TGCGCCAGCAGCCAAGTTTCCGGGACAGGGACGATACAGGGCTTCTACAATGAGCAGTTCTTC. Translated: CASSQVSGTGTIQGFYNEQFF.

The rearrangement links TRBV2 to TRBJ1-2; 7 positions match TRBD1. Trimming removed 2 bases from V and 6 bases from J; junction bases left unmatched: 6. The CDR3 is made up of 14 amino acids. CDR1 is SNHLY, CDR2 FYNNEI, per germline. In DNA form, the CDR3 reads TGTGCCAGCAGTGAAAACAGGGGAAGTAATGGCTACACCTTC. Translating gives CASSENRGSNGYTF.

V and J are TRBV6-1 and TRBJ2-7, with 13 bases aligning to TRBD2. The V gene's germline CDR1 is MNHNS and CDR2 SASEGT. V gave up 4 bases and J gave up 3 bases; unmatched junction bases: 3. The CDR3 contains 15 residues. CDR3: CASSALAGGLYEQYF. CDR3 nucleotides: TGTGCCAGCAGTGCACTAGCGGGAGGGCTCTACGAGCAGTACTTC.

This chain connects TRBV27 to TRBJ2-1; D is ambiguous. The CDR3 has 14 amino acids. Germline CDR1 is MNHEY and CDR2 is SMNVEV (reference sequence). V was pared by 3 bases and J by 7 bases, with 13 bases between. This CDR3 is CASSFGGPQNEQFF. CDR3 nucleotide sequence: TGTGCCAGCAGTTTTGGCGGCCCCCAGAATGAGCAGTTCTTC.

The rearrangement links TRBV20-1 to TRBJ2-5; D not resolved. The length of the CDR3 is 11 residues. The germline CDR1 and CDR2 sequences are DFQATT and SNEGSKA (reference sequence). Trimming took off 4 bases at V and 2 bases at J, with 5 bases between the two ends. CDR3 coding DNA: TGCAGTGCTATCCTTCAAGAGACCCAGTACTTC. Translation: CSAILQETQYF.

The V call is TRBV10-1, the J call TRBJ2-2, with 11 nucleotides matching TRBD2. V trimming: 6 bases; J trimming: 4 bases; junction bases outside the gene matches: 7. CDR1 WNHNN and CDR2 SYGVQD come from the germline V gene (reference sequence). The CDR3 runs 16 residues. The CDR3, as DNA: TGCGCCAGCAGCCCTACTAGCGGGGGAGGCACCGGGGAGCTGTTTTTT. Translation: CASSPTSGGGTGELFF.

J is TRBJ2-7 and V is TRBV28; maybe TRBD2 (6 bases). The CDR3 consists of 13 residues. Trimming cost V 8 bases and J 4 bases, with 15 bases left between them. CDR1 MDHEN and CDR2 SYDVKM come from the germline V gene. The CDR3 sequence is CASLGGEAYEQYF. CDR3 nucleotide sequence: TGTGCCAGCCTGGGCGGGGAGGCTTACGAGCAGTACTTC.

This clone was seen just once. This chain connects TRBV14 to TRBJ1-2, with unresolved D. Trimming took 4 bases from V and 8 from J, leaving 20 bases between them. The germline V gene encodes CDR1 SGHDN and CDR2 FVKESK. CDR3 length: 15 amino acids. The CDR3 loop reads CASSRNEYTGIGYTF. The CDR3 DNA follows: TGTGCCAGCAGCCGAAACGAATACACGGGAATCGGCTACACCTTC.

As for this clone: One end of the junction varies from germline; a read error may be responsible. DNA of the CDR3: TGTGCTAGCAGCCTCAGCGGGGTCTACAATGAGCAGTTCTTC. Residues: CASSLSGVYNEQFF. The rearrangement uses TRBV7-7 and TRBJ2-1; 7 bases fit TRBD2. The CDR3 loop spans 14 amino acids. The V gene's germline CDR1 is SSHAT and CDR2 FNYEAQ (reference sequence).

The chain links TRBV7-9 to TRBJ2-7; D is undetermined. The germline gives CDR1 SEHNR, CDR2 FQNEAQ (reference sequence). V lost 8 bases and J 6 bases, leaving 14 bases between the germline ends. The CDR3 loop spans 12 amino acids. CDR3 sequence: CASLGPAGEQYF. The CDR3 coding sequence is TGTGCCAGCCTTGGGCCCGCCGGCGAGCAGTACTTC.